These 17 T cell receptor beta chains were sequenced from one sample in a study of T-cell memory formation after mild COVID-19. TCRdb recomputed calls from the 5' RACE reads with MiXCR, one row per CDR3 protein. The sample consists of 180,000 or so distinct CDR3 sequences, approximately 10% of them appearing once. Sequencing input: PBMCs or a T cell subset sorted from them (not recorded which). The receptors originated from a man aged 18 to 30 who had mild COVID-19 (a few samples of this study predate the infection). Cell type and time point are not known.

The chain combines TRBV4-1 with TRBJ1-5; weak D call: TRBD1 (6 bases). CDR1 is MGHRA, CDR2 YSYEKL, per germline. The CDR3 runs to 15 residues. Between the trimmed V and J ends, which lost 3 bases and 4 bases, there was a span of 13 bases. CDR3 sequence: CASSQGGEHNQPQHF. As DNA, the CDR3 is TGCGCCAGCAGCCAGGGGGGCGAGCATAATCAGCCCCAGCATTTT.

The chain links TRBV5-1 to TRBJ2-2; D may be TRBD1 (5 bases). Deletions cut 1 base from V and 6 bases from J, with 7 bases between. The germline V gene has CDR1 SGHRS and CDR2 YFSETQ. CDR3 length equals 13 residues. The CDR3 protein is CASSLTGPGELFF. The DNA of the CDR3 is TGCGCCAGCAGCTTGACAGGTCCCGGGGAGCTGTTTTTT.

This chain connects TRBV5-1 to TRBJ1-2; 7 positions match TRBD1. The V gene's germline CDR1 is SGHRS and CDR2 YFSETQ. Germline trimming cut 5 bases from V and 8 bases from J; bases unmatched to any gene: 12. The CDR3 sequence is 14 residues long. The chain's CDR3 is CASSYRDSGRGYTF. The CDR3 nucleotides are TGCGCCAGCAGTTACCGGGACAGTGGTCGCGGCTACACCTTC.

This chain connects TRBV6-5 to TRBJ2-2, with 15 bases aligning to TRBD2. V trimming: 5 bases; J trimming: 5 bases; junction bases outside the gene matches: 6. There are 17 residues in the CDR3. CDR1 is MNHEY, CDR2 SVGAGI, per germline. The CDR3 DNA sequence: TGTGCCAGCAGTCGGACTAGCGGGGGGGCCCATACCGGGGAGCTGTTTTTT. It translates to CASSRTSGGAHTGELFF.

This clonotype has only a few counts. The rearrangement links TRBV10-3 to TRBJ2-5; perhaps TRBD2 as D (6 bases). V lost 10 bases and J lost 1, with 19 bases in between. The CDR3 consists of 15 residues. Per the germline V gene, CDR1 is ENHRY and CDR2 is SYGVKD. The CDR3 reads CATHARGGVQETQYF. As DNA, the CDR3 is TGTGCCACCCACGCCCGGGGCGGGGTCCAAGAGACCCAGTACTTC.

The J gene is TRBJ1-2, the V gene TRBV5-1; D unresolved. The V gene lost 1 base and the J gene lost 4 bases, with 11 bases spanning the gap. The CDR3 sequence is 14 residues long. From germline, CDR1 is SGHRS and CDR2 YFSETQ. The CDR3, as DNA: TGCGCCAGCAGCTTGACCCGCGGCCGCTATGGCTACACCTTC. Encoded protein: CASSLTRGRYGYTF.

The gene calls are TRBV2 and TRBJ2-2, with no clear D. The CDR3 is 14 residues long. Germline V CDR1 and CDR2: SNHLY, FYNNEI. V was pared by 6 bases and J by 1 base, with 9 bases between. The CDR3 protein is CASRTTVNTGELFF. The CDR3 DNA follows: TGTGCCAGCAGAACTACGGTGAACACCGGGGAGCTGTTTTTT.

This chain links TRBV18 with TRBJ2-6; D is unresolved. V lost 1 base and J lost 0, with 1 base in between. Germline CDR1 is KGHSH and CDR2 is LQKENI. This CDR3 contains 14 residues. CDR3: CASSPLSGANVLTF. The CDR3 DNA is TGTGCCAGCTCACCACTCTCTGGGGCCAACGTCCTGACTTTC.

The genes are TRBV7-2 and TRBJ2-5, with D perhaps matching TRBD2 (5 bases). The CDR3 runs to 13 residues. With 0 bases removed from V and 10 bases from J, the gap between germline ends came to 12 bases. Germline CDR1 reads SGHTA; CDR2 reads FQGNSA. The CDR3 DNA reads TGTGCCAGCAGCTTAGCGTGGGGAGATGGCCAGTACTTC. This translates into CASSLAWGDGQYF. Full variable domain (rest looked up from reference TRBV7-2 and TRBJ2-5): GAGVSQSPSNKVTEKGKDVELRCDPISGHTALYWYRQSLGQGLEFLIYFQGNSAPDKSGLPSDRFSAERTGGSVSTLTIQRTQQEDSAVYLCASSLAWGDGQYFGPGTRLLVL.

This clonotype was found a few times. The genes are TRBV20-1 and TRBJ2-7; D unresolved. The CDR3 is 14 residues long. Trimming pared 0 bases from V and 0 bases from J, leaving 9 bases between. Germline-derived CDR1 and CDR2 are DFQATT and SNEGSKA (reference sequence). The CDR3, as DNA: TGCAGTGCTAGAGATAACCTAGACTCCTACGAGCAGTACTTC. Its translation: CSARDNLDSYEQYF.

This clonotype was observed many times. The gene calls are TRBV7-2 and TRBJ1-2, with D perhaps matching TRBD1 (6 bases). This CDR3 contains 14 residues. Germline CDR1 is SGHTA and CDR2 is FQGNSA. The ends were cut back, 6 bases at V and 2 bases at J, with 13 bases in the middle. The CDR3 spells CASSSGTRNYGYTF. DNA for the CDR3: TGTGCCAGCAGTTCGGGGACACGAAACTATGGCTACACCTTC.

This clonotype was recorded many times. The chain couples TRBV7-9 to TRBJ1-2; 8 positions agree with TRBD1. Germline CDR1 is SEHNR and CDR2 is FQNEAQ (reference sequence). V lost 11 bases, J lost 7 bases, and 12 bases stayed unmatched. There are 13 residues in the CDR3. The CDR3 sequence: CAVSPGGSFGYTF. The CDR3 bases are TGTGCCGTCTCCCCAGGGGGCTCATTTGGCTACACCTTC.

In its sample, this clonotype was seen a few times. This rearrangement joins TRBV6-6 to TRBJ2-5, with a possible D match to TRBD2 (6 bases). CDR1 and CDR2 from the germline V gene are MNHNY and SVGAGI (reference sequence). Trimming removed 5 bases from V and 9 bases from J, with 19 bases in between. The CDR3 contains 14 residues. Here the CDR3 reads CASSTPHRERPQYF. In nucleotides, the CDR3 is TGTGCCAGCAGTACCCCCCATCGGGAGAGACCCCAGTACTTC.

This clonotype was recorded a few times. The V call is TRBV3-1, the J call TRBJ2-5; 8 positions match TRBD2. From germline, CDR1 is LGHDT and CDR2 YNNKEL (reference sequence). The V segment lost 1 base and the J segment 4 bases; nucleotides outside the gene matches: 8. The CDR3 contains 16 residues. CDR3 sequence (DNA): TGTGCCAGCAGCCAAGGGTCGGGGGGGCTTGGAGAGACCCAGTACTTC. This gives the protein CASSQGSGGLGETQYF.

The chain combines TRBV3-1 with TRBJ2-5, with no clear D. Trimming removed 3 bases from V and 1 base from J, with 9 bases in between. There are 14 residues in the CDR3. Germline V gives CDR1 LGHDT, CDR2 YNNKEL (reference sequence). The CDR3 is CASSQPWFQETQYF. CDR3 DNA sequence: TGTGCCAGCAGCCAGCCGTGGTTCCAAGAGACCCAGTACTTC.

This clonotype has a count of ten or more. The chain joins TRBV9 to TRBJ2-3; D possibly uses TRBD1 or TRBD2 (6 bases each). Trimming removed 1 base at V and 4 bases at J, with 16 bases between. The CDR3 totals 16 residues. Germline loops: CDR1 SGDLS, CDR2 YYNGEE. This CDR3 is CASSVFPGEVADTQYF. CDR3 coding DNA: TGTGCCAGCAGCGTATTCCCAGGGGAGGTTGCAGATACGCAGTATTTT. The full variable domain, in which reference TRBV9 and TRBJ2-3 provide the parts outside the CDR3, is DSGVTQTPKHLITATGQRVTLRCSPRSGDLSVYWYQQSLDQGLQFLIQYYNGEERAKGNILERFSAQQFPDLHSELNLSSLELGDSALYFCASSVFPGEVADTQYFGPGTRLTVL.

This clonotype was seen a handful of times. The chain combines TRBV20-1 with TRBJ2-5; TRBD1 matches 9 bases. The CDR3 is 15 amino acids. Germline CDR1 DFQATT, CDR2 SNEGSKA (reference sequence). After removal of 3 bases from V and 5 bases from J, the junction contained 10 bases not matched to a gene. In nucleotides, the CDR3 is TGCAGTGCTAGCCCCGGGACAGGGAGGGACGAGACCCAGTACTTC. It yields the protein CSASPGTGRDETQYF.